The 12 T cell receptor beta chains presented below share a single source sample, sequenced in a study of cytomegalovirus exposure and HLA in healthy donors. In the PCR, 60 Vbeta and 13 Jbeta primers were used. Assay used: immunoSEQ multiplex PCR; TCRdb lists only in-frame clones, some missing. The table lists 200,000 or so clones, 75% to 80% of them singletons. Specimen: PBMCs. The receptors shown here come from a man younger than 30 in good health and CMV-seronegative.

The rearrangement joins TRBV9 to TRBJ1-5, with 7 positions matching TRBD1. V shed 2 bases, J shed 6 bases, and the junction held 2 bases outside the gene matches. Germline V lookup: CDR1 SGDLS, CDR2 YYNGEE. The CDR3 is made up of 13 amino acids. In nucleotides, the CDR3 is TGTGCCAGCAGCGTGACAGGGAGTCAGCCCCAGCATTTT. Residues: CASSVTGSQPQHF.

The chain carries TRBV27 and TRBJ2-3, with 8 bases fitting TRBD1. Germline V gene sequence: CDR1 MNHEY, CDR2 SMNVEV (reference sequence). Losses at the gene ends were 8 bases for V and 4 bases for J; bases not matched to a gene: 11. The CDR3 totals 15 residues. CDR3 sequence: CASFGTGATSDTQYF. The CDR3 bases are TGTGCCAGCTTCGGGACAGGCGCTACCTCAGATACGCAGTATTTT.

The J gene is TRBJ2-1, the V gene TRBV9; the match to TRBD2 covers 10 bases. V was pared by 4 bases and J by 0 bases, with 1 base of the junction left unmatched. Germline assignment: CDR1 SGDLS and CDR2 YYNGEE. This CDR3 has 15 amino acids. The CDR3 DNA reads TGTGCCAGCAGCAAGCGGGAGGGCTCCTACAATGAGCAGTTCTTC. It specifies CASSKREGSYNEQFF.

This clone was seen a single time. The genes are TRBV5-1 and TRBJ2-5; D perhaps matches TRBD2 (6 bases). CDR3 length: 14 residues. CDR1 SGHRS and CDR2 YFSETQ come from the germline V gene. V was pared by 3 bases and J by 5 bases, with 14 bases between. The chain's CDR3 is CASSSQEGLETQYF. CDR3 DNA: TGCGCCAGCAGCTCGCAGGAGGGGTTGGAGACCCAGTACTTC.

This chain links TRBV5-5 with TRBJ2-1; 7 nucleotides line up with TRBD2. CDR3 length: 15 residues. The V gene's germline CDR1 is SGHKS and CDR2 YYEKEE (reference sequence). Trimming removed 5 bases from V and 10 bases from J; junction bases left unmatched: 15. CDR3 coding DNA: TGTGCCAGCAGTTCCGACCTGACCCTTAGCGGGGAGCAGTTCTTC. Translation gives CASSSDLTLSGEQFF.

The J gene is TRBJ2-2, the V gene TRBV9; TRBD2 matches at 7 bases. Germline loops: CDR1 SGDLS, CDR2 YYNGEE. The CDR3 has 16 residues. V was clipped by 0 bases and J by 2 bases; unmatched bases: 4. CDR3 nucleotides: TGTGCCAGCAGCGTAGAGTCTAGCGGCAACACCGGGGAGCTGTTTTTT. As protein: CASSVESSGNTGELFF.

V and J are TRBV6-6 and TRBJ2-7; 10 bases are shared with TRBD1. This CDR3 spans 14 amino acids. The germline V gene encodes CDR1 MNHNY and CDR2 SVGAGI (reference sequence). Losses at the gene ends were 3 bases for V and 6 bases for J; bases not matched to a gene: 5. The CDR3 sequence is CASSYGQGELEQYF. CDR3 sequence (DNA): TGTGCCAGCAGTTATGGACAGGGGGAGCTCGAGCAGTACTTC.

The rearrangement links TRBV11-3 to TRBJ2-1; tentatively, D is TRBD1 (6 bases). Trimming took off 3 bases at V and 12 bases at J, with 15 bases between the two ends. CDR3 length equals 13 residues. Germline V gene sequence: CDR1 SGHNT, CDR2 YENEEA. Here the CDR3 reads CASSLATRGLQFF. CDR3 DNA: TGTGCCAGCAGCTTGGCAACCAGGGGTCTGCAGTTCTTC.

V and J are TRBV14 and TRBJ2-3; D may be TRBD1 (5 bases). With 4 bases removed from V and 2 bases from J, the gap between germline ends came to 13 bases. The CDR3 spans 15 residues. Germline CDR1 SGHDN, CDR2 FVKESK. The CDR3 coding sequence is TGTGCCAGCAGCCGACAGCCTCTGAACACAGATACGCAGTATTTT. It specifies CASSRQPLNTDTQYF.

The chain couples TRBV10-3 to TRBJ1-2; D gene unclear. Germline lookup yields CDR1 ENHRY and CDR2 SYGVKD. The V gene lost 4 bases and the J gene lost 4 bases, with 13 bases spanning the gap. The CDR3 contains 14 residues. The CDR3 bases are TGTGCCATCAGTGCCCGCGGAAACATCTATGGCTACACCTTC. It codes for CAISARGNIYGYTF.

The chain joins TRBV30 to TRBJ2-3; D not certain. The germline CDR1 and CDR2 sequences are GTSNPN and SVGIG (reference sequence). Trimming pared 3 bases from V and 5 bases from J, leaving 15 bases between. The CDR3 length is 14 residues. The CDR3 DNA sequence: TGTGCCTGGAGCCCAGGTACCCTAATAGATACGCAGTATTTT. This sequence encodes CAWSPGTLIDTQYF.

The CDR3 protein is CASSLETGLTYEQYF. CDR3 in DNA: TGCGCCAGCAGCTTGGAAACAGGCCTAACCTACGAGCAGTACTTC. The chain uses TRBV5-1 and TRBJ2-7; a weak D match, TRBD1 (5 bases). Trimming cost V 0 bases and J 2 bases, with 12 bases left between them. In germline, CDR1 is SGHRS, CDR2 YFSETQ. The CDR3 has 15 residues.